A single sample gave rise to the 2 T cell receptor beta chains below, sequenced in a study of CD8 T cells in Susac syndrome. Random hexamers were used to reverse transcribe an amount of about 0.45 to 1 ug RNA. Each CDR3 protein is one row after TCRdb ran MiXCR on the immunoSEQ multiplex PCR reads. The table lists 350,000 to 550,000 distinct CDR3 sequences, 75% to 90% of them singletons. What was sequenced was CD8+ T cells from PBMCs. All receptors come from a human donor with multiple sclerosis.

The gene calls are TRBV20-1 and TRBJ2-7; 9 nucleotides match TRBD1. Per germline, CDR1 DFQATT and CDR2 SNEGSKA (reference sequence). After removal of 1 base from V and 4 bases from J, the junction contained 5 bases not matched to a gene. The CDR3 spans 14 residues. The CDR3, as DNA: TGCAGTGCTAGAGGAGTTGGACAGGGGTACGAGCAGTACTTC. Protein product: CSARGVGQGYEQYF.

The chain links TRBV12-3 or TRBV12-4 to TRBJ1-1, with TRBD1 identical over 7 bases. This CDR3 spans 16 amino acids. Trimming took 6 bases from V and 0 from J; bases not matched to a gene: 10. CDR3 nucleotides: TGTGCCAGCAGACGTTCCGGGACAGCCCTGAACACTGAAGCTTTCTTT. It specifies CASRRSGTALNTEAFF.